This T cell receptor beta chain appears in the sequencing data of a study of regulatory T cells in long-lasting Graves disease. This clonotype was counted a few times. Time point: newly diagnosed GD, antithyroid drugs for less than 3 months. PBMC RNA was the source of the TCR library. CDR3-region Arm-PCR and iRepertoire HTBI primers produced the TCR beta libraries. TCRdb ran MiXCR on the multiplex PCR reads and lists one entry per CDR3 protein. The sample carries under 300,000 distinct CDR3 sequences, about 19% recorded once. The sequencing here drew on peripheral blood mononuclear cells (PBMCs), taken at new diagnosis, from a patient treated with antithyroid drugs. This clonotype was sampled from a female donor with Graves disease.

Here the CDR3 DNA reads TGTGCCAGTAGTATTACTAGCGGGGGGGCCTCGTACACCGGGGAGCTGTTTTTT. Its translation: CASSITSGGASYTGELFF. The chain recombines TRBV19 with TRBJ2-2, with TRBD2 matching over 13 bases. The CDR3 totals 18 residues. V gave up 3 bases and J gave up 3 bases; unmatched junction bases: 7. Germline loops: CDR1 LNHDA, CDR2 SQIVND (reference sequence).